Below, 21 T cell receptor beta chains from the same sample are listed, as sequenced in a study of graft-versus-host responses after intestinal transplantation. Sequencing was performed with immunoSEQ multiplex PCR; in TCRdb, only in-frame clones are kept and a portion is missing. The sample holds 99,000 or so clones; about 82% are singletons and the top ten take 1.4%. The source was PBMCs, collected 255 days after intestinal transplant. These receptors all come from a human patient who received an intestinal transplant, so some T cells may come from the graft donor.

The chain carries TRBV5-1 and TRBJ1-1; D is unclear. Germline V gene lookup returns CDR1 SGHRS and CDR2 YFSETQ. This CDR3 is 16 amino acids long. V lost 4 bases, J lost 0 bases, and 16 bases lay in between. In nucleotides, the CDR3 is TGCGCCAGCAGCCCCGGGAACCGAGTTATGAACACTGAAGCTTTCTTT. It codes for CASSPGNRVMNTEAFF.

The chain recombines TRBV23-1 with TRBJ2-2; no definite D call. TRBV23-1 is an ORF, with its function uncertain. V lost 7 bases and J 7 bases, leaving 10 bases between the germline ends. This CDR3 has 12 amino acids. Here the CDR3 DNA reads TGCGCCAGCAATGGTACGGGCGGGGAGCTGTTTTTT. Encoded protein: CASNGTGGELFF.

This chain connects TRBV28 to TRBJ1-5; 7 bases are shared with TRBD1. The CDR3 consists of 16 residues. Trimming cost V 6 bases and J 2 bases; bases outside gene matches: 10. Germline CDR1 is MDHEN and CDR2 is SYDVKM. CDR3 in amino acids: CASSQHRGRGNQPQHF. The DNA for the CDR3 is TGTGCCAGCAGCCAACACAGGGGAAGAGGCAATCAGCCCCAGCATTTT.

This chain connects TRBV5-4 to TRBJ2-3; D is unclear. The CDR3 consists of 12 residues. Trimming pared 2 bases from V and 6 bases from J, leaving 7 bases between. The germline V gene encodes CDR1 SGHNT and CDR2 YYREEE (reference sequence). The CDR3 reads CASSLPTDTQYF. Here the CDR3 DNA reads TGTGCCAGCAGCTTACCTACGGATACGCAGTATTTT. Complete variable domain (other parts from reference TRBV5-4 and TRBJ2-3): ETGVTQSPTHLIKTRGQQVTLRCSSQSGHNTVSWYQQALGQGPQFIFQYYREEENGRGNFPPRFSGLQFPNYSSELNVNALELDDSALYLCASSLPTDTQYFGPGTRLTVL.

This clone was recorded only once. The chain uses TRBV15 and TRBJ1-2; D not certain. CDR3 length: 11 amino acids. Germline V gene lookup returns CDR1 LNHNV and CDR2 YYDKDF (reference sequence). V lost 10 bases and J lost 4, with 10 bases in between. In DNA form, the CDR3 reads TGTGCCATCCCGACGGGCTATGGCTACACCTTC. It translates to CAIPTGYGYTF.

J is TRBJ1-1 and V is TRBV5-1; the match to TRBD1 covers 7 bases. Germline CDR1 reads SGHRS; CDR2 reads YFSETQ. CDR3 length: 14 amino acids. V lost 0 bases and J lost 3; bases outside the gene matches: 2. CDR3 region: CASSLAGTDTEAFF. The CDR3 DNA reads TGCGCCAGCAGCTTGGCCGGGACAGACACTGAAGCTTTCTTT.

The chain joins TRBV11-2 to TRBJ1-4; TRBD1 might be the D (5 bases). Germline assignment: CDR1 SGHAT and CDR2 FQNNGV. CDR3 size: 14 residues. Trimming left V 1 base short and J 7 bases short, with 10 bases between. The CDR3 region has the DNA TGTGCCAGCAGCTTAGGCCAGGGACTTGAAAAACTGTTTTTT. Translating gives CASSLGQGLEKLFF.

Only one count was recorded for this clone. The chain employs TRBV6-1 and TRBJ1-5; D remains unclear. CDR3 length: 13 amino acids. With 5 bases removed from V and 5 bases from J, the gap between germline ends came to 10 bases. The germline V gene has CDR1 MNHNS and CDR2 SASEGT. The CDR3 nucleotides are TGTGCCAGCAGTATCCGCCCCTATCAGCCCCAGCATTTT. As protein: CASSIRPYQPQHF.

The chain has TRBV4-1 and TRBJ1-2; D gene ambiguous. The ends were cut back, 2 bases at V and 1 base at J, with 14 bases in the middle. Germline assignment: CDR1 MGHRA and CDR2 YSYEKL. The CDR3 covers 16 residues. This CDR3 is CASSQRWAPYNYGYTF. CDR3 bases: TGCGCCAGCAGCCAAAGGTGGGCACCCTATAACTATGGCTACACCTTC.

In its sample, this clone was seen once. The chain is built from TRBV2 and TRBJ1-1, with a possible D match to TRBD1 (5 bases). Deletions cut 6 bases from V and 3 bases from J, with 14 bases between. Germline assignment: CDR1 SNHLY and CDR2 FYNNEI. The CDR3 runs to 14 residues. The CDR3 DNA reads as TGTGCCAGCAGCCCCACCTGGGGGGACACTGAAGCTTTCTTT. It codes for CASSPTWGDTEAFF.

The chain joins TRBV27 to TRBJ1-1; a possible D gene is TRBD1 (5 bases). CDR3 length: 15 residues. Germline CDR1 is MNHEY and CDR2 is SMNVEV (reference sequence). V was shortened by 8 bases and J by 1 base, with 17 bases between the two germline ends. DNA of the CDR3: TGTGCCAGCGGTAAGGGAGAGGGACCGAACACTGAAGCTTTCTTT. Amino acid sequence: CASGKGEGPNTEAFF.

This clone came up a few times. The chain uses TRBV2 and TRBJ1-3, with 7 bases lining up with TRBD1. Per germline, CDR1 SNHLY and CDR2 FYNNEI. Unmatched junction bases numbered 6, after V lost 6 bases and J lost 4 bases. This CDR3 is built from 14 residues. The DNA of the CDR3 is TGTGCCAGCAGGGATAGGGGGCGCGGAAACACCATATATTTT. It encodes CASRDRGRGNTIYF. The full variable domain, with the rest looked up from reference TRBV2 and TRBJ1-3, is EPEVTQTPSHQVTQMGQEVILRCVPISNHLYFYWYRQILGQKVEFLVSFYNNEISEKSEIFDDQFSVERPDGSNFTLKIRSTKLEDSAMYFCASRDRGRGNTIYFGEGSWLTVV.

The table lists this clone with a few counts. V gene TRBV18 combines with J gene TRBJ1-2; TRBD1 might be the D (6 bases). Germline V gene sequence: CDR1 KGHSH, CDR2 LQKENI. V was trimmed by 3 bases and J by 4 bases, leaving 9 bases between them. There are 13 residues in the CDR3. CDR3 amino acids: CASSPDRIYGYTF. CDR3 in DNA: TGTGCCAGCTCACCCGACAGGATCTATGGCTACACCTTC.

The rearrangement links TRBV2 to TRBJ2-7, with D tentatively TRBD1 or TRBD2 (7 bases each). Germline V gene sequence: CDR1 SNHLY, CDR2 FYNNEI. Trimming shortened V by 0 bases and J by 2 bases, and 14 bases separated the two germline ends. This CDR3 has 16 residues. CDR3 sequence (DNA): TGTGCCAGCAGTGAAGCGCGGGCAGGGGGGGCCTACGAGCAGTACTTC. Translation: CASSEARAGGAYEQYF.

CDR3 amino acids: CASSTGQGFSPLHF. CDR3 DNA: TGTGCCAGTAGTACCGGACAGGGGTTCTCACCCCTCCACTTT. The chain has TRBV19 and TRBJ1-6; TRBD1 matches at 9 bases. Per germline, CDR1 LNHDA and CDR2 SQIVND (reference sequence). After removal of 4 bases from V and 10 bases from J, the junction contained 5 bases not matched to a gene. This CDR3 comprises 14 residues.

This chain uses TRBV4-1 with TRBJ2-1; D call uncertain. V dropped 0 bases and J dropped 4 bases, with 13 bases sitting between them. Germline V gene lookup returns CDR1 MGHRA and CDR2 YSYEKL. This CDR3 comprises 16 residues. The CDR3 coding sequence is TGCGCCAGCAGCCAAGAAGGCGGTATCCTTTACAATGAGCAGTTCTTC. Amino acids: CASSQEGGILYNEQFF.

The V gene is TRBV7-2, the J gene TRBJ2-3; D unclear. V lost 4 bases, J lost 0 bases, and 11 bases lay in between. This CDR3 has 15 amino acids. Germline loops: CDR1 SGHTA, CDR2 FQGNSA. The CDR3 region has the DNA TGTGCCAGCAGCTCTTTTCGGGCCAGCACAGATACGCAGTATTTT. Translation: CASSSFRASTDTQYF. The whole variable domain, remainder taken from reference TRBV7-2 and TRBJ2-3, is GAGVSQSPSNKVTEKGKDVELRCDPISGHTALYWYRQSLGQGLEFLIYFQGNSAPDKSGLPSDRFSAERTGGSVSTLTIQRTQQEDSAVYLCASSSFRASTDTQYFGPGTRLTVL.

The rearrangement uses TRBV19 and TRBJ1-1; TRBD1 matches at 7 bases. The V segment lost 6 bases and the J segment 1 base; nucleotides outside the gene matches: 2. CDR1 LNHDA and CDR2 SQIVND come from the germline V gene (reference sequence). CDR3 length: 13 amino acids. The CDR3 sequence is CASRQGGNTEAFF. In DNA, the CDR3 is TGTGCCAGTAGGCAGGGGGGGAACACTGAAGCTTTCTTT. Together with reference TRBV19 and TRBJ1-1, the CDR3 gives the full variable domain: DGGITQSPKYLFRKEGQNVTLSCEQNLNHDAMYWYRQDPGQGLRLIYYSQIVNDFQKGDIAEGYSVSREKKESFPLTVTSAQKNPTAFYLCASRQGGNTEAFFGQGTRLTVV.

V and J are TRBV28 and TRBJ1-5, with D perhaps TRBD1 (6 bases). CDR3 length equals 15 residues. Looked up from germline, CDR1 is MDHEN and CDR2 is SYDVKM. V was pared by 3 bases and J by 5 bases, with 14 bases between. CDR3 region: CASSFGDRRHQPQHF. The CDR3 region has the DNA TGTGCCAGCAGTTTTGGAGACAGGAGGCATCAGCCCCAGCATTTT.

The chain links TRBV28 to TRBJ2-7; TRBD2 matches at 14 bases. Germline loops: CDR1 MDHEN, CDR2 SYDVKM. This CDR3 is built from 13 residues. Unmatched junction bases numbered 1, after V lost 6 bases and J lost 6 bases. The DNA of the CDR3 is TGTGCCAGCAGGACTAGCGGGAGGGCCGAGCAGTACTTC. Its protein product is CASRTSGRAEQYF.

This clone was detected a few times. The chain couples TRBV5-1 to TRBJ1-3, with D possibly matching TRBD1 (5 bases). In germline, CDR1 is SGHRS, CDR2 YFSETQ. The CDR3 is 13 amino acids. With 0 bases removed from V and 8 bases from J, the gap between germline ends came to 9 bases. In DNA form, the CDR3 reads TGCGCCAGCAGCTTGGATCAGGGACACACCATATATTTT. The encoded protein is CASSLDQGHTIYF. The complete variable domain, with remaining parts taken from reference TRBV5-1 and TRBJ1-3, reads KAGVTQTPRYLIKTRGQQVTLSCSPISGHRSVSWYQQTPGQGLQFLFEYFSETQRNKGNFPGRFSGRQFSNSRSEMNVSTLELGDSALYLCASSLDQGHTIYFGEGSWLTVV.